This TCR beta chain originates from a study of OX40 agonist ivuxolimab in advanced cancers. Samples were taken at baseline and on day 1 of cycles 4 and 7. V dropped 6 bases and J dropped 2 bases, with 11 bases sitting between them. The CDR3 extends over 15 amino acids. CDR1 and CDR2 from the germline V gene are MDHEN and SYDVKM. Here immunoSEQ multiplex PCR was the method, and the copy in TCRdb shows in-frame clones only, minus some. The sample lists 65,000 to 75,000 clones; 85% were seen once. Source: CD4+ or CD8+ T cells sorted from blood, taken in a trial of the OX40 agonist ivuxolimab. J is TRBJ1-6 and V is TRBV28, with unresolved D. This clonotype originated in an adult with an advanced solid tumor such as melanoma, head and neck, liver or kidney cancer. The CDR3 DNA reads as TGTGCCAGCAGCCGGTGGCATGCCTATAATTCACCCCTCCACTTT. It codes for CASSRWHAYNSPLHF. The variable domain in full, completed from reference TRBV28 and TRBJ1-6, reads DVKVTQSSRYLVKRTGEKVFLECVQDMDHENMFWYRQDPGLGLRLIYFSYDVKMKEKGDIPEGYSVSREKKERFSLILESASTNQTSMYLCASSRWHAYNSPLHFGNGTRLTVT.